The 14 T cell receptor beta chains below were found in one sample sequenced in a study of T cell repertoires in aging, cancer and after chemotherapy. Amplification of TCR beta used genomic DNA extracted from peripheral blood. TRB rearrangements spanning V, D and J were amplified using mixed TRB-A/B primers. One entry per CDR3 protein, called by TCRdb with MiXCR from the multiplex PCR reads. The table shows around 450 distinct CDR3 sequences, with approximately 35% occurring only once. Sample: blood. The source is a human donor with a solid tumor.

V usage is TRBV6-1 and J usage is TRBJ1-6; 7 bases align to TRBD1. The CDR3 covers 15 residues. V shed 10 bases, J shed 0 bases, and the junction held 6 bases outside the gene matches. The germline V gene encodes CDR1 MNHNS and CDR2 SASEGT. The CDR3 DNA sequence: TGTGCCATTGGGGGACAGAGCTCCTATAATTCACCCCTCCACTTT. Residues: CAIGGQSSYNSPLHF.

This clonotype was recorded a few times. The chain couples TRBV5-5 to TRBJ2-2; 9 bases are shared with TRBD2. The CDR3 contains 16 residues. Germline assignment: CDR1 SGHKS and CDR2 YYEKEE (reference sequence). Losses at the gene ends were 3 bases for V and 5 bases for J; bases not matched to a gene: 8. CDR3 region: CASSSTGTSRTGELFF. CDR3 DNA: TGTGCCAGCAGCTCCACCGGGACTAGCAGGACCGGGGAGCTGTTTTTT.

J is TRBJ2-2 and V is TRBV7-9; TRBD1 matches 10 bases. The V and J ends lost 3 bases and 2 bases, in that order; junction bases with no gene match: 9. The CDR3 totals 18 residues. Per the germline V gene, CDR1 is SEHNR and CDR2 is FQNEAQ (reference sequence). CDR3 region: CASSFIPGQGPNTGELFF. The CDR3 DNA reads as TGTGCCAGCAGCTTTATCCCGGGACAGGGGCCCAACACCGGGGAGCTGTTTTTT.

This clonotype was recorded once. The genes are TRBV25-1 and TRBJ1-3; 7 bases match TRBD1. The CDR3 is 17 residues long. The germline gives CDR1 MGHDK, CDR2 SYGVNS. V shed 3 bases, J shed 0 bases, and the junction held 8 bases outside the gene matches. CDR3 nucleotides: TGTGCCAGCAGTGACATAGGACAGGACTTCTCTGGAAACACCATATATTTT. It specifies CASSDIGQDFSGNTIYF.

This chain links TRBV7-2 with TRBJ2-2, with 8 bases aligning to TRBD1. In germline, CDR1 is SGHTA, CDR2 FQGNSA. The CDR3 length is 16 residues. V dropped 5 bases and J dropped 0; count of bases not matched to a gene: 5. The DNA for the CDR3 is TGTGCCAGCAGCCCCCAGGGGGCGTCGAACACCGGGGAGCTGTTTTTT. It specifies CASSPQGASNTGELFF.

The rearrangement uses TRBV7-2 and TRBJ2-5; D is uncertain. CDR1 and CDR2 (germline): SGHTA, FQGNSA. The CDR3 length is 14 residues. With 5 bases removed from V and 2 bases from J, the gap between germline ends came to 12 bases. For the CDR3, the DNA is TGTGCCAGCAGCGGCGGCGGCTTACAAGAGACCCAGTACTTC. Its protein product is CASSGGGLQETQYF.

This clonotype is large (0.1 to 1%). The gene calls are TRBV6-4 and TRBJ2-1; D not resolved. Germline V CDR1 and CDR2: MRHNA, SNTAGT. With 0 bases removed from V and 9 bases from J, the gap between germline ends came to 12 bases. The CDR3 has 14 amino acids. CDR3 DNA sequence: TGTGCCAGCAGTGACTCGAATTCAGCTGCTGAGCAGTTCTTC. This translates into CASSDSNSAAEQFF.

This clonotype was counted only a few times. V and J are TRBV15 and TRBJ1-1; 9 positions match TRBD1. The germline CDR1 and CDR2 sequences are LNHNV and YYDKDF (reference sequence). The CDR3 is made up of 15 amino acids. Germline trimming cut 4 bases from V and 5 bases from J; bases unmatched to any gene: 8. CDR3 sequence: CATSKDRGRETEAFF. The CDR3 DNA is TGTGCCACCAGCAAGGACAGGGGACGGGAAACTGAAGCTTTCTTT.

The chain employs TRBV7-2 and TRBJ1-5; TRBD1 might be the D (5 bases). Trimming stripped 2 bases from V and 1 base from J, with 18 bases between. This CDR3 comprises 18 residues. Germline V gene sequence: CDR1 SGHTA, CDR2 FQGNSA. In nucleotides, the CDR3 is TGTGCCAGCAGCTTATATCGGGGGGACCAACACAGCAATCAGCCCCAGCATTTT. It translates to CASSLYRGDQHSNQPQHF.

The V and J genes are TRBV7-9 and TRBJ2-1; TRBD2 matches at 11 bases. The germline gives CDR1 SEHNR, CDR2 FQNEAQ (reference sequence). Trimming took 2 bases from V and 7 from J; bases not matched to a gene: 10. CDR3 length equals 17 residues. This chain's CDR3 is CASSLMVLAGASNEQFF. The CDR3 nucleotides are TGTGCCAGCAGCTTAATGGTACTAGCGGGAGCGAGTAATGAGCAGTTCTTC.

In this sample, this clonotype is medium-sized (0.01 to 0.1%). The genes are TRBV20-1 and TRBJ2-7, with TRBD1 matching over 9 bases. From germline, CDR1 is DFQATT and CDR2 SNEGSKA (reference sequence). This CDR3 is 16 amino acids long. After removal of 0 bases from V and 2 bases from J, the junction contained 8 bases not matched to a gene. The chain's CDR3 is CSARDPTGTGTYEQYF. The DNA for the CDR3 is TGCAGTGCTAGAGATCCTACCGGGACAGGGACCTACGAGCAGTACTTC.

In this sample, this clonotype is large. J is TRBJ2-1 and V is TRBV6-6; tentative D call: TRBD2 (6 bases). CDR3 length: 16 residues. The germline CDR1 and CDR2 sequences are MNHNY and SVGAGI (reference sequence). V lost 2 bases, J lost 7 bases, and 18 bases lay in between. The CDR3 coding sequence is TGTGCCAGCAGTTACGCCTTGGACCGGGCGGGGAATGAGCAGTTCTTC. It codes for CASSYALDRAGNEQFF.

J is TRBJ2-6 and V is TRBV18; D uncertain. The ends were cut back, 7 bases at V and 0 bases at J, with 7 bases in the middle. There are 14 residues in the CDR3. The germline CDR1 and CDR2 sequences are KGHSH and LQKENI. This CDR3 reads CASLPLSGANVLTF. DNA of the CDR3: TGTGCCAGCTTACCTCTCTCTGGGGCCAACGTCCTGACTTTC.

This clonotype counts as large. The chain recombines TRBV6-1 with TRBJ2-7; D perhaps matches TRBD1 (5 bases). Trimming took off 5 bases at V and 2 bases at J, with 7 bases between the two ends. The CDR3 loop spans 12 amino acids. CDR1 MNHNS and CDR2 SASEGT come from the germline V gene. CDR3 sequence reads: CASSRQTYEQYF. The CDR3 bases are TGTGCCAGCAGTAGACAGACCTACGAGCAGTACTTC.